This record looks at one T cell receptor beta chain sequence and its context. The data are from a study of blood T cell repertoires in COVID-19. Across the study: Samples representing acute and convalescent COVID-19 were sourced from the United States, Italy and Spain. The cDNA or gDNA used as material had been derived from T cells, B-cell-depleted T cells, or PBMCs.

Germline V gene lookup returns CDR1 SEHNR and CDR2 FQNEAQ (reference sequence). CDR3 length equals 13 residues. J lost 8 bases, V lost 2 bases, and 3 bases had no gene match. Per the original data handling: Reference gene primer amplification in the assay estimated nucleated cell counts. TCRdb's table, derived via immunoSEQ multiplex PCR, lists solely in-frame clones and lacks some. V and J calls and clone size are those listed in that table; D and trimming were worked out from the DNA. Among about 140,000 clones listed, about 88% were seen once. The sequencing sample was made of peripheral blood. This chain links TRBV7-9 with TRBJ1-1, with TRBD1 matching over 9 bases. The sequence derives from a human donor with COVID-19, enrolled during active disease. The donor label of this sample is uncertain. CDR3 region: CASSLRTGAEAFF. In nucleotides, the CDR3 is TGTGCCAGCAGCTTACGGACAGGGGCAGAAGCTTTCTTT.